The 2 T cell receptor beta chains given below trace back to one sample, sequenced in a study of identical twins. One entry per CDR3 protein, called by TCRdb with MiXCR from the 5' RACE reads. The data hold under 400,000 distinct CDR3 sequences, with about 9% observed a single time. Sequencing used naive T cells sorted from blood. Receptors originate from a woman aged 45-65 years in good health.

The rearrangement links TRBV7-8 to TRBJ2-5; D may be TRBD2 (6 bases). V lost 0 bases, J lost 4 bases, and 9 bases lay in between. The CDR3 is 14 residues long. Germline values: CDR1 SGHVS, CDR2 FQNEAQ. CDR3 sequence reads: CASSLAQAGETQYF. CDR3 DNA: TGTGCCAGCAGCTTAGCCCAAGCGGGAGAGACCCAGTACTTC.

This clonotype appeared many times. The chain couples TRBV11-2 to TRBJ2-4; no clear D gene. Germline values: CDR1 SGHAT, CDR2 FQNNGV. The CDR3 has 13 amino acids. Trimming cost V 5 bases and J 8 bases, with 13 bases left between them. The CDR3: CASSRAPQDIQYF. CDR3 bases: TGTGCCAGCAGCCGCGCTCCCCAGGACATTCAGTACTTC.